The T cell receptor beta chain under discussion was sequenced for a study of response to subunit inactivated influenza vaccine. Study results and caveats: Each seasonal influenza vaccination, the authors suggested, recruits few new T cells.

TCRdb reprocessed the RT-PCR reads via MiXCR and lists one record per CDR3 protein. This repertoire shows a few hundred thousand distinct CDR3 sequences, 14% found once; its top ten account for more than 9.5%. There are 16 residues in the CDR3. The V gene lost 2 bases and the J gene lost 5 bases, with 15 bases spanning the gap. CDR1 and CDR2 from the germline V gene are LGHNA and YNFKEQ. This clonotype was observed a handful of times. Its antigen is not known. This TCR was recovered from a man aged 45-60 years who received an inactivated influenza vaccine. Sequencing was performed on PBMCs from blood, taken about 12 days after vaccination. This sequence joins TRBV4-2 and TRBJ2-2; D uncertain. DNA of the CDR3: TGTGCCAGCAGCCAATTTGACTCGTTAGGGACCGGGGAGCTGTTTTTT. Its protein is CASSQFDSLGTGELFF.